The clone carrying this TCR beta chain has only one observation. The antigen is undetermined. A read error may account for a junction end that differs from germline. This specimen comes from a study of tumor-infiltrating lymphocytes in primary liver carcinoma. About the research overall: Samples returned roughly 3.5 to 7.13 million productive TCRbeta reads, a yield that was similar across tissue types. The study's findings and limits: About 7.5-25% of top clones, no more, were shared by all five regions. It was in tumors, not blood, that the top-250-clone fraction was significantly higher (p = 0.039).

Co-extraction yielded RNA and DNA from around 18-30 mg of unsorted bulk tissue. Patients underwent resection of primary liver carcinoma. The CDR3 sequence is 13 residues long. The germline gives CDR1 SGHAT, CDR2 FQNNGV. From roughly 500 ng total RNA, TCR beta cDNA was generated with a primer in the constant region. It was through three nested multiplex PCR rounds of slightly modified ARM-PCR that TCR beta libraries arose. Amplification in the first two PCR rounds was performed using TRBV1-TRBV30 forward primers and a C-beta reverse primer for about 10 cycles each. TCRdb processed the multiplex PCR reads anew with MiXCR; each CDR3 protein has one entry. The sample records some 43,000 distinct CDR3 sequences, about two thirds being singletons.

V gene TRBV11-2 combines with J gene TRBJ2-3, with D unclear. This clonotype was obtained from a man between 40 and 49 years old with primary liver carcinoma and hepatitis B virus infection. The sequencing sample was made of liver tumor tissue from sampling region 5. Stated subset: tumor region T5, tumor centre. The CDR3 DNA follows: TGTTCCAGCAGCTTCCTTAACACAGATACGCAGTATTTT. Its translation: CSSSFLNTDTQYF.